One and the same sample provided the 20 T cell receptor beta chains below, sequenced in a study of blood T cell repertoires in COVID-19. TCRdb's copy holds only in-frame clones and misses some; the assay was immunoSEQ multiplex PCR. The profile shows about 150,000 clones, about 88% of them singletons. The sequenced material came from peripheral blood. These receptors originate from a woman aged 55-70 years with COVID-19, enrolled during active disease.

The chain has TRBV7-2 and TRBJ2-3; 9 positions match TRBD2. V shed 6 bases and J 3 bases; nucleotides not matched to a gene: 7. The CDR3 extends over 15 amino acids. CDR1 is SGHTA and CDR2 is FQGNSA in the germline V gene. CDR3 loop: CASSFSGLATDTQYF. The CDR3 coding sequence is TGTGCCAGCAGTTTCTCGGGACTAGCAACAGATACGCAGTATTTT.

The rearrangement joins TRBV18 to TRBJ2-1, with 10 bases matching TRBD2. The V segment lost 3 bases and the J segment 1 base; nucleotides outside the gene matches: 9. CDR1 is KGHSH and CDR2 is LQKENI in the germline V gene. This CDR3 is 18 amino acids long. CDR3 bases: TGTGCCAGCTCACCGTTTTTACTAGCGGGGACGTCCTACAATGAGCAGTTCTTC. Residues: CASSPFLLAGTSYNEQFF.

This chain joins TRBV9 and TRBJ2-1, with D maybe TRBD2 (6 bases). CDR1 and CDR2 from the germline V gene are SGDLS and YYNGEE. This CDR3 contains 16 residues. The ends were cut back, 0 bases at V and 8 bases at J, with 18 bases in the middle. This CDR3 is CASSVAPGGNSDEQFF. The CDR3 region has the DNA TGTGCCAGCAGCGTAGCTCCTGGCGGGAACAGCGATGAGCAGTTCTTC.

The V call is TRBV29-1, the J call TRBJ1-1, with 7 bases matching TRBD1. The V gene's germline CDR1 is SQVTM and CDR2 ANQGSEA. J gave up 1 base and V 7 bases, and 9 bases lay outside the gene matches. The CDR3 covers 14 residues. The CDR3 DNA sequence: TGCAGCGGGGTTCCGGGACAGACGAACACTGAAGCTTTCTTT. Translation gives CSGVPGQTNTEAFF.

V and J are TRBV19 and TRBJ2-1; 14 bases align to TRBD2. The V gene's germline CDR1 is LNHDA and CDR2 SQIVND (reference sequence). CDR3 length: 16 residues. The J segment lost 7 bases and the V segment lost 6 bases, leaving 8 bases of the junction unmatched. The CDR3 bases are TGTGCCAGTAGCTTCCGACTAGCGGGAGGGCGGAATGAGCAGTTCTTC. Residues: CASSFRLAGGRNEQFF.

In DNA form, the CDR3 reads TGTGCCAGCAGCCAAGAAGGGGTATACAATGAGCAGTTCTTC. Protein sequence: CASSQEGVYNEQFF. The gene calls are TRBV14 and TRBJ2-1; D might be TRBD1 (5 bases). Germline V lookup: CDR1 SGHDN, CDR2 FVKESK. V dropped 0 bases and J dropped 4 bases, with 7 bases sitting between them. CDR3 length equals 14 residues.

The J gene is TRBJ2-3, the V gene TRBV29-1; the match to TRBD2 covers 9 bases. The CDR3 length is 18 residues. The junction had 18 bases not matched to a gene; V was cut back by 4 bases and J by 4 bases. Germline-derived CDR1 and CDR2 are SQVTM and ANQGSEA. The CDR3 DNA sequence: TGCAGCGTTGGAAGATCTGGATCGATTAGCGGGAGCTCAGATACGCAGTATTTT. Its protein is CSVGRSGSISGSSDTQYF.

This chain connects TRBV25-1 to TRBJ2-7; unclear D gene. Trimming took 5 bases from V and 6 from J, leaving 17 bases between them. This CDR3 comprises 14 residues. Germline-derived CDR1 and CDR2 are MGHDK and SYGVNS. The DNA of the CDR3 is TGTGCCAGCAGTCGCGCAGGCGATTTGGGCGAGCAGTACTTC. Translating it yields CASSRAGDLGEQYF.

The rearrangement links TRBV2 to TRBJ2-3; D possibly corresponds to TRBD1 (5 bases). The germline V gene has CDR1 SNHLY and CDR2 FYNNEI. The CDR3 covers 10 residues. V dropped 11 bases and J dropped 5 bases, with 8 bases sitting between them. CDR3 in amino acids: CAAGLDTQYF. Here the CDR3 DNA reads TGTGCCGCAGGGCTAGATACGCAGTATTTT.

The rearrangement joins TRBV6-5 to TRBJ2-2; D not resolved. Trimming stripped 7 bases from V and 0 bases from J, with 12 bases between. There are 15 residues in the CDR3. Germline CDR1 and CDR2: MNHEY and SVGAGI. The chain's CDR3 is CASTNSRSNTGELFF. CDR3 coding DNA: TGTGCCAGCACCAACTCCCGATCGAACACCGGGGAGCTGTTTTTT.

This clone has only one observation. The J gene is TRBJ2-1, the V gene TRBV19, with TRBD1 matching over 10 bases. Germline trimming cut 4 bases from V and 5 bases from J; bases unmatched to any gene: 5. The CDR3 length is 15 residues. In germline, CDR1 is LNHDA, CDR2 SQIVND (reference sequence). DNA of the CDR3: TGTGCCAGTAGTACCGACAGGGGGCGCAACAATGAGCAGTTCTTC. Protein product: CASSTDRGRNNEQFF.

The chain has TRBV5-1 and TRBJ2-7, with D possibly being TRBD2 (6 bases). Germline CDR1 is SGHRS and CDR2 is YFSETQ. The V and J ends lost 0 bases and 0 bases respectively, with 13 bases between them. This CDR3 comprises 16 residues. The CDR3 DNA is TGCGCCAGCAGCTTGGGACCAGGGCGGGGCTCCTACGAGCAGTACTTC. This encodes CASSLGPGRGSYEQYF. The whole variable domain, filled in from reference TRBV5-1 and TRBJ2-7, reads KAGVTQTPRYLIKTRGQQVTLSCSPISGHRSVSWYQQTPGQGLQFLFEYFSETQRNKGNFPGRFSGRQFSNSRSEMNVSTLELGDSALYLCASSLGPGRGSYEQYFGPGTRLTVT.

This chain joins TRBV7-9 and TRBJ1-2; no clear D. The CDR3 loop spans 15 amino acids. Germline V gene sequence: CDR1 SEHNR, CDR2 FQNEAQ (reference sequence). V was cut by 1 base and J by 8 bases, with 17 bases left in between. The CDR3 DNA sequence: TGTGCCAGCAGCTTAGAAGCGGGAAGCCTGGAGGGCTACACCTTC. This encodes CASSLEAGSLEGYTF.

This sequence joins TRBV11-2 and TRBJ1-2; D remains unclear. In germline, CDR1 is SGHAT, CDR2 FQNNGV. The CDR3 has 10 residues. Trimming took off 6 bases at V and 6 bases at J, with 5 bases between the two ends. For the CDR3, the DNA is TGTGCCAGCAGGGAGAATGGCTACACCTTC. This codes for CASRENGYTF.

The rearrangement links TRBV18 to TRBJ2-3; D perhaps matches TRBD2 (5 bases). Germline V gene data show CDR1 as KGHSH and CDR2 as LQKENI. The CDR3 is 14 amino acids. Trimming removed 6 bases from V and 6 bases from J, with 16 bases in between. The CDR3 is CASSGRIGEDTQYF. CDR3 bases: TGTGCCAGCTCGGGAAGGATCGGGGAGGATACGCAGTATTTT. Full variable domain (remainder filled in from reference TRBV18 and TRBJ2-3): NAGVMQNPRHLVRRRGQEARLRCSPMKGHSHVYWYRQLPEEGLKFMVYLQKENIIDESGMPKERFSAEFPKEGPSILRIQQVVRGDSAAYFCASSGRIGEDTQYFGPGTRLTVL.

In DNA, the CDR3 is TGTGCCAGCTCAGCGGGGGGGGACACTGAAGCTTTCTTT. Its translation: CASSAGGDTEAFF. This sequence joins TRBV18 and TRBJ1-1, with D maybe TRBD1 (5 bases). CDR3 size: 13 residues. CDR1 and CDR2 from the germline V gene are KGHSH and LQKENI. The V and J ends lost 5 bases and 3 bases respectively, with 10 bases between them. The full variable domain, rest sourced from reference TRBV18 and TRBJ1-1, is NAGVMQNPRHLVRRRGQEARLRCSPMKGHSHVYWYRQLPEEGLKFMVYLQKENIIDESGMPKERFSAEFPKEGPSILRIQQVVRGDSAAYFCASSAGGDTEAFFGQGTRLTVV.

The CDR3 bases are TGTGCCAGCAGCTTAAGGCAGGACACTGAAGCTTTCTTT. Its protein product is CASSLRQDTEAFF. The chain recombines TRBV7-6 with TRBJ1-1; no reliable D call. Deletions cut 2 bases from V and 3 bases from J, with 7 bases between. Germline-derived CDR1 and CDR2 are SGHVS and FNYEAQ. This CDR3 contains 13 residues. Supplemented by reference TRBV7-6 and TRBJ1-1, the full variable domain reads GAGVSQSPRYKVTKRGQDVALRCDPISGHVSLYWYRQALGQGPEFLTYFNYEAQQDKSGLPNDRFSAERPEGSISTLTIQRTEQRDSAMYRCASSLRQDTEAFFGQGTRLTVV.

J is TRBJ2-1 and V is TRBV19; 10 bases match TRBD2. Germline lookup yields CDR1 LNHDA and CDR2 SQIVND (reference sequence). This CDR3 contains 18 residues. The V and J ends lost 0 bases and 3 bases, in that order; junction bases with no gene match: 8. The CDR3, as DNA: TGTGCCAGTAGTATAGATCGGGCTAGCGGGAGTCTCTACAATGAGCAGTTCTTC. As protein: CASSIDRASGSLYNEQFF. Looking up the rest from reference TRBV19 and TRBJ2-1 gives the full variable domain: DGGITQSPKYLFRKEGQNVTLSCEQNLNHDAMYWYRQDPGQGLRLIYYSQIVNDFQKGDIAEGYSVSREKKESFPLTVTSAQKNPTAFYLCASSIDRASGSLYNEQFFGPGTRLTVL.

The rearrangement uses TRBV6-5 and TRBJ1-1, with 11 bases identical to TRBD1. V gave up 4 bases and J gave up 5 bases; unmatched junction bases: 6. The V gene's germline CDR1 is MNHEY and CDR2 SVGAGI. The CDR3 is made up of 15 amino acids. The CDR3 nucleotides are TGTGCCAGCAGTTTGGACAGGGGGCTTGGAACTGAAGCTTTCTTT. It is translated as CASSLDRGLGTEAFF.

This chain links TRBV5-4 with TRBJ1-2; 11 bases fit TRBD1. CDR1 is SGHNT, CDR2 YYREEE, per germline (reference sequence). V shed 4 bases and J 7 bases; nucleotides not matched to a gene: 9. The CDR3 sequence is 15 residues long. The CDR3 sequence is CASSRPGQGVVGYTF. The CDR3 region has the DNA TGTGCCAGCAGCCGTCCGGGACAGGGGGTGGTTGGCTACACCTTC.